The 30 T cell receptor beta chains given below trace back to one sample, sequenced in a study of cytomegalovirus exposure and HLA in healthy donors. PCR employed 60 Vbeta and 13 Jbeta primers. This table comes from immunoSEQ multiplex PCR, and its TCRdb copy is limited to in-frame clones, with some not included. The sample contains about 190,000 clones, roughly four fifths of which appear only once. The sample comprised PBMCs. All receptors derive from a woman in her thirties in good health and CMV-seropositive.

This clone was recorded a few times. V is TRBV6-6 and J is TRBJ2-3; TRBD1 agrees at 8 bases. CDR3 length equals 14 residues. Per germline, CDR1 MNHNY and CDR2 SVGAGI (reference sequence). Germline trimming cut 8 bases from V and 6 bases from J; bases unmatched to any gene: 10. CDR3 sequence reads: CASGRTGRTDTQYF. CDR3 DNA: TGTGCCAGCGGGAGGACAGGGCGTACCGATACGCAGTATTTT.

The chain employs TRBV5-1 and TRBJ2-7, with D uncertain. The CDR3 contains 12 residues. V was clipped by 0 bases and J by 3 bases, with 4 bases between them. Germline assignment: CDR1 SGHRS and CDR2 YFSETQ. The CDR3 sequence is CASSLVGYEQYF. CDR3 DNA: TGCGCCAGCAGCTTGGTCGGCTACGAGCAGTACTTC. Variable domain in full (rest from reference TRBV5-1 and TRBJ2-7): KAGVTQTPRYLIKTRGQQVTLSCSPISGHRSVSWYQQTPGQGLQFLFEYFSETQRNKGNFPGRFSGRQFSNSRSEMNVSTLELGDSALYLCASSLVGYEQYFGPGTRLTVT.

The chain is built from TRBV28 and TRBJ1-4; 11 bases align to TRBD1. CDR3 length: 16 amino acids. CDR1 and CDR2 (germline): MDHEN, SYDVKM. Trimming removed 5 bases from V and 10 bases from J; junction bases left unmatched: 12. This chain's CDR3 is CASSPARTGGAGKLFF. The DNA of the CDR3 is TGTGCCAGCAGTCCTGCCCGGACAGGGGGCGCGGGAAAACTGTTTTTT.

The chain uses TRBV20-1 and TRBJ2-7; D may be TRBD2 (5 bases). V was trimmed by 6 bases and J by 5 bases, leaving 11 bases between them. Looked up from germline, CDR1 is DFQATT and CDR2 is SNEGSKA (reference sequence). This CDR3 region has 11 residues. In DNA form, the CDR3 reads TGCAGTGCCTCTGCGAGGGACGAGCAGTACTTC. Its protein product is CSASARDEQYF.

This clone was seen a few times. The gene calls are TRBV2 and TRBJ2-7; D unresolved. The germline V and J ends were trimmed by 6 bases and 3 bases, with 9 bases remaining between them. Germline assignment: CDR1 SNHLY and CDR2 FYNNEI. The CDR3 spans 12 residues. CDR3 DNA sequence: TGTGCCAGCAGGCTAATACGCTACGAGCAGTACTTC. As protein: CASRLIRYEQYF.

The chain carries TRBV6-1 and TRBJ1-2; 10 nucleotides line up with TRBD1. Germline V CDR1 and CDR2: MNHNS, SASEGT. Trimming removed 4 bases from V and 6 bases from J; junction bases left unmatched: 5. This CDR3 has 14 residues. Written as DNA, the CDR3 is TGTGCCAGCAGTGGAGACAGGGGGCGAGATGGCTACACCTTC. Its translation is CASSGDRGRDGYTF.

The chain links TRBV7-2 to TRBJ1-4; D is possibly TRBD1 (6 bases). This CDR3 is built from 14 residues. Germline V gene data show CDR1 as SGHTA and CDR2 as FQGNSA. The V end was cut by 6 bases, the J end by 3 bases, with 11 bases between. For the CDR3, the DNA is TGTGCCAGCAGGGGGGGGGCCTCTAATGAAAAACTGTTTTTT. As protein: CASRGGASNEKLFF.

The chain uses TRBV7-9 and TRBJ2-1; TRBD2 is a possible D gene (6 bases). Germline CDR1 SEHNR, CDR2 FQNEAQ (reference sequence). CDR3 size: 13 residues. The V end lost 4 bases, the J end lost 3 bases, and 7 bases lay between the germline ends. The CDR3 here is CASSSGSYNEQFF. The CDR3 coding sequence is TGTGCCAGCAGCTCCGGGAGCTACAATGAGCAGTTCTTC.

The table lists this clone with a few counts. The rearrangement links TRBV18 to TRBJ1-5; the D gene is possibly TRBD1 (5 bases). The CDR3 is 15 amino acids. In germline, CDR1 is KGHSH, CDR2 LQKENI. V lost 6 bases and J lost 7, with 19 bases in between. CDR3 protein: CASSGLQGGGQPQHF. The CDR3 DNA follows: TGTGCCAGCTCCGGACTCCAGGGAGGAGGCCAGCCCCAGCATTTT.

V gene TRBV19 combines with J gene TRBJ1-1; 8 bases fit TRBD1. Per germline, CDR1 LNHDA and CDR2 SQIVND (reference sequence). The V gene end was trimmed by 7 bases and the J gene end by 5 bases; junction bases not matched to a gene: 3. CDR3 size: 12 residues. CDR3 bases: TGTGCCAGTACCACAGGGGGAACTGAAGCTTTCTTT. Residues: CASTTGGTEAFF.

J is TRBJ2-5 and V is TRBV9, with D perhaps matching TRBD1 (6 bases). The end of the DNA is better explained by TRBJ2-7, so the J call may be wrong. This CDR3 has 15 residues. The V gene's germline CDR1 is SGDLS and CDR2 YYNGEE. The CDR3 loop is CASSIREMGAHEQYF. The CDR3, as DNA: TGTGCCAGCAGCATCAGAGAGATGGGGGCCCACGAGCAGTACTTC.

The chain is built from TRBV5-3 and TRBJ2-2; 7 nucleotides agree with TRBD2. TRBV5-3 counts as an open reading frame of uncertain function. CDR3 size: 16 residues. The V gene end was trimmed by 4 bases and the J gene end by 3 bases; junction bases not matched to a gene: 9. CDR3 nucleotide sequence: TGTGCCAGAAGCCCGGTTGGGACTACCCACACCGGGGAGCTGTTTTTT. It yields the protein CARSPVGTTHTGELFF.

This rearrangement joins TRBV18 to TRBJ1-5; D is perhaps TRBD1 (6 bases). CDR1 is KGHSH and CDR2 is LQKENI in the germline V gene. The CDR3 totals 14 residues. V lost 3 bases, J lost 7 bases, and 13 bases lay in between. The CDR3 sequence is CASSPPPGDQPQHF. For the CDR3, the DNA is TGTGCCAGCTCACCGCCCCCAGGGGACCAGCCCCAGCATTTT. Based on the CDR3 plus reference TRBV18 and TRBJ1-5, the full variable domain is NAGVMQNPRHLVRRRGQEARLRCSPMKGHSHVYWYRQLPEEGLKFMVYLQKENIIDESGMPKERFSAEFPKEGPSILRIQQVVRGDSAAYFCASSPPPGDQPQHFGDGTRLSIL.

This chain connects TRBV28 to TRBJ1-5, with 9 bases that match TRBD1. After removal of 7 bases from V and 5 bases from J, the junction contained 6 bases not matched to a gene. Germline V gives CDR1 MDHEN, CDR2 SYDVKM. The CDR3 runs 14 residues. In nucleotides, the CDR3 is TGTGCCAGCAACCTTGGGACAGGGTATCAGCCCCAGCATTTT. It specifies CASNLGTGYQPQHF.

CDR3: CASSFLIGGYGYTF. In DNA, the CDR3 is TGTGCCAGCAGTTTCTTGATAGGGGGCTATGGCTACACCTTC. The chain uses TRBV28 and TRBJ1-2, with a weak D call TRBD1 (6 bases). The CDR3 runs 14 residues. Looked up from germline, CDR1 is MDHEN and CDR2 is SYDVKM. V lost 3 bases and J 4 bases, leaving 12 bases between the germline ends.

The chain couples TRBV6-5 to TRBJ1-1, with TRBD1 identical over 9 bases. Trimming took 7 bases from V and 3 from J; bases not matched to a gene: 9. The germline CDR1 and CDR2 sequences are MNHEY and SVGAGI. The CDR3 contains 15 residues. CDR3 in amino acids: CASTGTGPDDTEAFF. CDR3 in DNA: TGTGCCAGCACCGGGACAGGGCCAGACGACACTGAAGCTTTCTTT.

This clone occurred once. The chain combines TRBV11-2 with TRBJ2-2; D call uncertain. Trimming removed 5 bases at V and 2 bases at J, with 6 bases between. Germline CDR1 SGHAT, CDR2 FQNNGV. The CDR3 runs to 13 residues. Here the CDR3 DNA reads TGTGCCAGCAGCCCCCTCAACACCGGGGAGCTGTTTTTT. This sequence encodes CASSPLNTGELFF.

This chain links TRBV5-1 with TRBJ2-3, with D hard to call. V lost 4 bases, J lost 0 bases, and 9 bases lay in between. CDR3 length equals 14 residues. Per germline, CDR1 SGHRS and CDR2 YFSETQ. The CDR3, as DNA: TGCGCCAGCAGCGATACTGCTAGCACAGATACGCAGTATTTT. Amino acid sequence: CASSDTASTDTQYF. The full variable domain, completed using reference TRBV5-1 and TRBJ2-3, is KAGVTQTPRYLIKTRGQQVTLSCSPISGHRSVSWYQQTPGQGLQFLFEYFSETQRNKGNFPGRFSGRQFSNSRSEMNVSTLELGDSALYLCASSDTASTDTQYFGPGTRLTVL.

The rearrangement uses TRBV28 and TRBJ2-3; a possible D gene is TRBD1 (6 bases). V was shortened by 4 bases and J by 2 bases, with 16 bases between the two germline ends. Germline V gene sequence: CDR1 MDHEN, CDR2 SYDVKM. The CDR3 totals 16 residues. CDR3 nucleotide sequence: TGTGCCAGCAGTTCCCACAGGGAAATGCCCACAGATACGCAGTATTTT. It codes for CASSSHREMPTDTQYF.

The rearrangement uses TRBV5-4 and TRBJ2-6; D is unresolved. The V and J ends lost 0 bases and 1 base respectively, with 5 bases between them. This CDR3 has 15 residues. Germline V gene sequence: CDR1 SGHNT, CDR2 YYREEE (reference sequence). This CDR3 reads CASSLAVSGANVLTF. The CDR3 DNA follows: TGTGCCAGCAGCTTGGCAGTTTCTGGGGCCAACGTCCTGACTTTC.

V is TRBV7-5 and J is TRBJ1-4. TRBV7-5 is a known pseudogene. This CDR3 contains 19 residues. CDR3 residues: CARSTERPSFPGNREKLFF. The CDR3 DNA sequence: TGTGCCAGAAGCACCGAACGGCCCTCTTTTCCCGGGAATCGTGAAAAACTGTTTTTT.

The chain employs TRBV4-1 and TRBJ2-1, with 12 bases fitting TRBD2. From germline, CDR1 is MGHRA and CDR2 YSYEKL. J lost 10 bases, V lost 5 bases, and 9 bases had no gene match. The CDR3 is 15 residues long. CDR3 sequence: CASSSLAGGLPEQFF. The CDR3 bases are TGCGCCAGCAGCTCACTAGCGGGAGGACTACCGGAGCAGTTCTTC.

The chain employs TRBV23-1 and TRBJ1-2; D call uncertain. TRBV23-1 is classed as an ORF, of uncertain function. Trimming pared 4 bases from V and 4 bases from J, leaving 13 bases between. This CDR3 is 14 amino acids long. CDR3: CASSRWRRSYGYTF. Written as DNA, the CDR3 is TGCGCCAGCAGTCGGTGGAGAAGGAGCTATGGCTACACCTTC.

V and J are TRBV5-4 and TRBJ2-5, with D unresolved. Germline values: CDR1 SGHNT, CDR2 YYREEE (reference sequence). Trimming stripped 0 bases from V and 1 base from J, with 7 bases between. The CDR3 covers 14 residues. The DNA for the CDR3 is TGTGCCAGCAGCTTGGAAATTAGCCAAGAGACCCAGTACTTC. This codes for CASSLEISQETQYF.

This clone came up a few times. The chain is built from TRBV5-1 and TRBJ2-7; 9 bases match TRBD2. CDR1 SGHRS and CDR2 YFSETQ come from the germline V gene. After removal of 4 bases from V and 4 bases from J, the junction contained 3 bases not matched to a gene. There are 13 residues in the CDR3. As DNA, the CDR3 is TGCGCCAGCAGCGCGGGAGGGCGTTACGAGCAGTACTTC. Protein product: CASSAGGRYEQYF.

V gene TRBV19 combines with J gene TRBJ1-1; D unclear. Trimming removed 10 bases from V and 4 bases from J, with 10 bases in between. In germline, CDR1 is LNHDA, CDR2 SQIVND (reference sequence). This CDR3 has 11 amino acids. CDR3 coding DNA: TGTGCCACCCGGGAGGGCACTGAAGCTTTCTTT. Its translation is CATREGTEAFF.

The rearrangement uses TRBV9 and TRBJ2-1; 8 nucleotides line up with TRBD2. This CDR3 spans 16 amino acids. CDR1 and CDR2 from the germline V gene are SGDLS and YYNGEE. V lost 0 bases to trimming and J lost 2 bases; unmatched junction nucleotides: 4. CDR3 in amino acids: CASSVEERGPYNEQFF. The CDR3 DNA is TGTGCCAGCAGCGTAGAAGAGCGGGGGCCCTACAATGAGCAGTTCTTC.

This clone turned up a few times. The chain joins TRBV6-5 to TRBJ2-7; TRBD2 aligns across 7 bases. The CDR3 is made up of 15 amino acids. In germline, CDR1 is MNHEY, CDR2 SVGAGI. V trimming: 2 bases; J trimming: 2 bases; junction bases outside the gene matches: 6. The CDR3 DNA reads as TGTGCCAGCAGTTACGCGACGGGAGGCGCCTACGAGCAGTACTTC. This translates into CASSYATGGAYEQYF.

This clone has more than one count but fewer than ten. The CDR3 reads CASNIGQSSSYEQYF. In nucleotides, the CDR3 is TGTGCCAGCAATATCGGACAGAGTTCCTCCTACGAGCAGTACTTC. The chain is built from TRBV2 and TRBJ2-7; the D gene is possibly TRBD1 (6 bases). The V and J ends lost 7 bases and 0 bases respectively, with 16 bases between them. The CDR3 runs 15 residues. The germline CDR1 and CDR2 sequences are SNHLY and FYNNEI.

The gene calls are TRBV5-4 and TRBJ1-6, with D perhaps matching TRBD1 (5 bases). The CDR3 runs 14 residues. The V gene lost 2 bases and the J gene lost 10 bases, with 13 bases spanning the gap. Germline V gives CDR1 SGHNT, CDR2 YYREEE (reference sequence). DNA of the CDR3: TGTGCCAGCAGCTTCGGGGGAGTAGGCTCACCCCTCCACTTT. This codes for CASSFGGVGSPLHF.